Listed below are T cell receptor beta chains from one sample, sequenced in a study of shared clonotypes between healthy human individuals. Repertoires were generated with immunoSEQ multiplex PCR, while TCRdb's copy carries only in-frame clones and drops some. The sample lists some 2 million clones; less than 95% were seen once. The material sequenced was naive CD8+ T cells sorted from blood. These receptors were taken from a man between 18 and 29 years old in good health. The CDR3 runs from the conserved cysteine through the conserved F or W. The D gene is left open where the match is weak. Rows give clone size only sometimes, using once, few, many, or a class for an expanded clone.

>.|few|TRBV6-1|TRBJ1-2|14
TGTGCCAGCAGTGAATACAGGGTAGGGTATGGCTACACCTTC
CASSEYRVGYGYTF
>TRBD1|.|TRBV4-1|TRBJ1-6|15
TGCGCCAGCAGCCAAGATGAGACAGGGGGCTCACCCCTCCACTTT
CASSQDETGGSPLHF
>.|.|TRBV6-1|TRBJ2-3|15
TGTGCCAGCAGTGTTCCGGGGTTGAGCACAGATACGCAGTATTTT
CASSVPGLSTDTQYF
>TRBD2|.|TRBV7-9|TRBJ2-5|15
TGTGCCAGCAGCGCCGCCGGACTAGCGGGAGAGACCCAGTACTTC
CASSAAGLAGETQYF
>TRBD1|once|TRBV5-6|TRBJ1-4|15
TGTGCCAGCAGCTTGACCGGGACAGGATATGAAAAACTGTTTTTT
CASSLTGTGYEKLFF
>.|.|TRBV4-1|TRBJ2-2|13
TGCGCCAGCAGCCAACGCGGGGCCGGGGAGCTGTTTTTT
CASSQRGAGELFF
>TRBD1|.|TRBV10-3|TRBJ2-7|15
TGTGCCATCAGTGAGATAGGGCAGGGGGCCTACGAGCAGTACTTC
CAISEIGQGAYEQYF
>TRBD2|.|TRBV5-1|TRBJ2-1|14
TGCGCCAGCAGCTTACTAGCGGGGCTCGATGAGCAGTTCTTC
CASSLLAGLDEQFF
>.|.|TRBV6-1|TRBJ1-3|15
TGTGCCAGCAGGGAGACAAGTCTCTCTGGAAACACCATATATTTT
CASRETSLSGNTIYF
>.|.|TRBV7-9|TRBJ2-1|15
TGTGCCAGCAGCTTCATTGATAGGGTCGGGAATGAGCAGTTCTTC
CASSFIDRVGNEQFF
>TRBD2|.|TRBV18|TRBJ2-7|17
TGTGCCAGCTCACCAGGGGGTCCAGGGAGGGGAAGGAGCGAGCAGTACTTC
CASSPGGPGRGRSEQYF
>.|.|TRBV19|TRBJ2-7|13
TGTGCCAGTAGTATAGGACTGCCCTACGAGCAGTACTTC
CASSIGLPYEQYF
>.|.|TRBV19|TRBJ2-3|11
TGTGCCAGTAGTATCACGGATACGCAGTATTTT
CASSITDTQYF
>TRBD1|.|TRBV28|TRBJ1-1|12
TGTGCCAGCAGCTTAATCGACAGGGACGCTTTCTTT
CASSLIDRDAFF
>.|.|TRBV19|TRBJ1-5|14
TGTGCCAGTAGCAAACTCAGTGATTTTCAGCCCCAGCATTTT
CASSKLSDFQPQHF
>.|.|TRBV30|TRBJ2-7|11
TGTGCCTGGAGCCCCGGGGTCGAGCAGTACTTC
CAWSPGVEQYF
>.|.|TRBV23-1|TRBJ2-7|15
TGCGCCAGCAGTCAACCTCCAGGGGCGTCCTACGAGCAGTACTTC
CASSQPPGASYEQYF
>.|.|TRBV14|TRBJ2-7|13
TGTGCCAGCAGCCAAGGCAGGGGATACGAGCAGTACTTC
CASSQGRGYEQYF
>.|.|TRBV7-2|TRBJ2-7|14
TGTGCCAGCATCGAGGACTTTAACTCCTACGAGCAGTACTTC
CASIEDFNSYEQYF
>TRBD1|.|TRBV7-9|TRBJ1-3|19
TGTGCCAGCAGCTTATATCGACCGACAGGGGAGGAGTGGGGAAACACCATATATTTT
CASSLYRPTGEEWGNTIYF
>.|once|TRBV28|TRBJ2-1|16
TGTGCCAGCAGTTTATCAGGCAGCATATCTCCGGATGAGCAGTTCTTC
CASSLSGSISPDEQFF
>.|.|TRBV25-1|TRBJ1-3|14
TGTGCCAGCAGTGACTTAGGGGTTGGAAACACCATATATTTT
CASSDLGVGNTIYF
>.|.|TRBV5-6|TRBJ2-7|15
TGTGCCAGCGAATACAGGGTTGACCCAACCTACGAGCAGTACTTC
CASEYRVDPTYEQYF
>TRBD1|.|TRBV11-2|TRBJ2-7|15
TGTGCCAGCAGCTTATGGAGACAGGGGTCGGAAGAGCAGTACTTC
CASSLWRQGSEEQYF
>.|.|TRBV29-1|TRBJ2-5|14
TGCAGCGTTGAAGGAGGCGGGGAACAAGAGACCCAGTACTTC
CSVEGGGEQETQYF
>TRBD1|once|TRBV10-2|TRBJ2-1|16
TGCGCCAGCAGTGATGCCGGGACAGGGATATCGGATGAGCAGTTCTTC
CASSDAGTGISDEQFF
>TRBD2|.|TRBV9|TRBJ2-3|15
TGTGCCAGCAGCGTGGGGACTAGCGGGAGCGGTACGCAGTATTTT
CASSVGTSGSGTQYF
>.|.|TRBV6-6|TRBJ1-2|15
TGTGCCAGCAGTTACGGGGCAGGCAGTAACTATGGCTACACCTTC
CASSYGAGSNYGYTF
>.|.|TRBV20-1|TRBJ1-1|11
TGCAGTGCCCCGGCTACTCTTGAAGCTTTCTTT
CSAPATLEAFF
>.|.|TRBV4-1|TRBJ2-7|16
TGCGCCAGCAGCCAAGAGGGAGGCCCTTTCTCCTACGAGCAGTACTTC
CASSQEGGPFSYEQYF
>.|.|TRBV5-4|TRBJ1-6|15
TGTGCCACCACGAGATCCGGACGGCTGAATTCACCCCTCCACTTT
CATTRSGRLNSPLHF
>TRBD2|.|TRBV9|TRBJ2-3|18
TGTGCCAGCAGCGTTCCTGTGGACCTAGCGGGAATTGAAGATACGCAGTATTTT
CASSVPVDLAGIEDTQYF
>.|.|TRBV10-1|TRBJ2-3|14
TGCGCCAGCAGTGATGAAGTCGGCACAGATACGCAGTATTTT
CASSDEVGTDTQYF
>.|.|TRBV5-1|TRBJ2-7|13
TGCGCCGGCAGCTCGGGCCAGGGGTACGAGCAGTACTTC
CAGSSGQGYEQYF
>TRBD1|once|TRBV7-2|TRBJ1-2|16
TGTGCCAGCAGCCACCCCGGGGACAGGGCTTACTATGGCTACACCTTC
CASSHPGDRAYYGYTF
>TRBD2|.|TRBV11-2|TRBJ2-3|16
TGTGCCAGCAGCTATCTAGCGGGGGTTAGCACAGATACGCAGTATTTT
CASSYLAGVSTDTQYF
>TRBD2|.|TRBV2|TRBJ2-4|16
TGTGCCAGCCGCCAGGTAGGAGCGGGGGGGTTAAACATTCAGTACTTC
CASRQVGAGGLNIQYF
>TRBD2|.|TRBV10-2|TRBJ2-5|14
TGCGCCAGCAGTGGGGGCGGGGGTCCAGAGACCCAGTACTTC
CASSGGGGPETQYF
>TRBD1|.|TRBV4-1|TRBJ2-5|15
TGCGCCAGCAGCCAAACTCAGGGGGCTCAAGAGACCCAGTACTTC
CASSQTQGAQETQYF
>.|.|TRBV14|TRBJ1-1|13
TGTGCCAGCAGCCAATTGATAGGGACTGAAGCTTTCTTT
CASSQLIGTEAFF
>.|.|TRBV9|TRBJ2-7|16
TGTGCCAGCAGCGTAGGAGGGGGGGGCCCTACCTACGAGCAGTACTTC
CASSVGGGGPTYEQYF